This TCR beta chain was obtained from a study of blood T cell repertoires in COVID-19. This clone was counted once. Assay used: immunoSEQ multiplex PCR; TCRdb lists only in-frame clones, some missing. The table shows tens of thousands of clones, with roughly 82% occurring only once. Germline CDR1 MNHEY, CDR2 SMNVEV (reference sequence). This CDR3 spans 14 amino acids. V gave up 5 bases and J gave up 8 bases, with 18 bases separating them. This TCR was sampled from a woman between 55 and 75 years old with acute or convalescent COVID-19. V gene TRBV27 combines with J gene TRBJ1-2; D not resolved. Sequencing used peripheral blood. In DNA form, the CDR3 reads TGTGCCAGCAGTCCGAGCCCTCTTCGGGAGGGCTACACCTTC. Encoded protein: CASSPSPLREGYTF.